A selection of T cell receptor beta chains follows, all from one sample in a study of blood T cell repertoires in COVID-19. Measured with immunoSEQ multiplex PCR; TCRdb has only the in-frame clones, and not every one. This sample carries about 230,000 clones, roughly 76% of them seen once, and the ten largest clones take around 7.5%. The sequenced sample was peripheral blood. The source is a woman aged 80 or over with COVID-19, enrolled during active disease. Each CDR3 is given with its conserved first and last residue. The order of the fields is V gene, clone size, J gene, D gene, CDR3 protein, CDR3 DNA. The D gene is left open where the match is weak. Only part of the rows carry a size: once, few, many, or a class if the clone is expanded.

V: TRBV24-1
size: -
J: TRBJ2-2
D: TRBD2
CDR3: CATSSGRSTGELFF
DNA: TGTGCCACCAGTAGCGGGAGGAGTACCGGGGAGCTGTTTTTT

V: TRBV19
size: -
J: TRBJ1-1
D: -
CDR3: CASSLMGGNTEAFF
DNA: TGTGCCAGTAGCCTAATGGGAGGGAACACTGAAGCTTTCTTT

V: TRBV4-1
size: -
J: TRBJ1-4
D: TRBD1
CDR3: CASGPGQGAGNEKLFF
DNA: TGCGCCAGCGGACCGGGACAGGGGGCTGGTAATGAAAAACTGTTTTTT

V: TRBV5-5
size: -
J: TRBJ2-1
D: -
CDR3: CASSPGLEGPNEQFF
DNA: TGTGCCAGCAGCCCCGGGTTAGAAGGTCCCAATGAGCAGTTCTTC

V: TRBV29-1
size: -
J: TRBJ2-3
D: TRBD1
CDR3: CSAARGQGGTDTQYF
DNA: TGCAGCGCCGCCCGAGGACAGGGGGGCACAGATACGCAGTATTTT

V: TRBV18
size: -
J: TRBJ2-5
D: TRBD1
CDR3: CASSLGTGAVETQYF
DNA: TGTGCCAGCTCACTCGGGACAGGGGCGGTCGAGACCCAGTACTTC

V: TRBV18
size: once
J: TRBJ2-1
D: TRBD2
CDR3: CASSLGLAGGNEQFF
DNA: TGTGCCAGCTCACTGGGACTAGCGGGGGGGAATGAGCAGTTCTTC

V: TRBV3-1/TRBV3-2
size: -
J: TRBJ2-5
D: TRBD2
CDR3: CASSQDPGLAGGPETQYF
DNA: TGTGCCAGCAGCCAAGATCCCGGACTAGCGGGGGGCCCGGAGACCCAGTACTTC

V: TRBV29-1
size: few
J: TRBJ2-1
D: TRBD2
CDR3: CSVEGGGRRNEQFF
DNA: TGCAGCGTTGAGGGCGGGGGACGTAGGAATGAGCAGTTCTTC

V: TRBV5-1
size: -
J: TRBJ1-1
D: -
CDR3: CASSLGPNKGRAFF
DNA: TGCGCCAGCAGCTTGGGGCCTAACAAGGGGCGAGCTTTCTTT

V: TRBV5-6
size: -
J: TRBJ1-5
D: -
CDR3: CASSFSGAYSNQPQHF
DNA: TGTGCCAGCAGCTTCTCGGGTGCTTATAGCAATCAGCCCCAGCATTTT

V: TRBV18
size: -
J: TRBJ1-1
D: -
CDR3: CASSQGTSYEAFF
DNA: TGTGCCAGCTCACAGGGGACTTCTTATGAAGCTTTCTTT

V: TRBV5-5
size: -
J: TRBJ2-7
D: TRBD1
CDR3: CASSLRTGSYEQYF
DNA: TGTGCCAGCAGCTTGCGGACAGGGTCCTACGAGCAGTACTTC

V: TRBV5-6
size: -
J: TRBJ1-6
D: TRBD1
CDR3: CASSFAPAGQGKHNSPLHF
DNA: TGTGCCAGCAGCTTCGCACCTGCGGGACAGGGGAAACATAATTCACCCCTCCACTTT

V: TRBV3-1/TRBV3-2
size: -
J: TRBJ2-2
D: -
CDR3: CASSRRQTGELFF
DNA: TGTGCCAGCAGCCGCCGACAGACCGGGGAGCTGTTTTTT

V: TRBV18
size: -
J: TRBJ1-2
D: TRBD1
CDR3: CASSRGQGEIYGYTF
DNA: TGTGCCAGCTCCCGGGGACAGGGGGAGATCTATGGCTACACCTTC

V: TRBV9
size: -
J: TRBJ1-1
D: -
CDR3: CASSADMNTEAFF
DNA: TGTGCCAGCAGCGCGGACATGAACACTGAAGCTTTCTTT

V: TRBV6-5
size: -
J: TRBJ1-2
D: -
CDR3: CASSYSYRVSYGYTF
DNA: TGTGCCAGCAGTTACTCGTACAGGGTTTCCTATGGCTACACCTTC

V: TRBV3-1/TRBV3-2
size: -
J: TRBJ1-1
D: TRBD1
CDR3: CASSQGTGFGAFF
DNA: TGTGCCAGCAGCCAAGGGACAGGGTTTGGAGCTTTCTTT

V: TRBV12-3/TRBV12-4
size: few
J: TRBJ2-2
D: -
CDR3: CASSIKAGGELFF
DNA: TGTGCCAGCAGCATAAAGGCGGGTGGGGAGCTGTTTTTT

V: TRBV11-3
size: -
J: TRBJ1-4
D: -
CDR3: CASSLGGATNEKLFF
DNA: TGTGCCAGCAGCTTAGGAGGCGCAACTAATGAAAAACTGTTTTTT

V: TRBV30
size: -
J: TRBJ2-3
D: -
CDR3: CAWSVHYTDTQYF
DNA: TGTGCCTGGAGTGTACACTACACAGATACGCAGTATTTT

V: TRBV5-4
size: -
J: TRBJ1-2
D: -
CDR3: CASSPGGVKGHAGYTF
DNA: TGTGCCAGCAGCCCCGGGGGGGTGAAGGGACATGCTGGCTACACCTTC

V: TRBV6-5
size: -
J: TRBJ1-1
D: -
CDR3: CASSTGTTNEAFF
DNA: TGTGCCAGCAGTACCGGGACAACCAATGAAGCTTTCTTT

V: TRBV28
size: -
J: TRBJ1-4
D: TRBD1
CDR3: CASRPGQGGVKLFF
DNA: TGTGCCAGCAGACCGGGACAGGGGGGTGTAAAACTGTTTTTT

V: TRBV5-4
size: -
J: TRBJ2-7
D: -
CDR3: CASSFGGSYEQYF
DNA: TGTGCCAGCAGCTTCGGCGGCTCCTACGAGCAGTACTTC

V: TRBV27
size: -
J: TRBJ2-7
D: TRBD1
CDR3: CASSKDRGPNEQYF
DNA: TGTGCCAGCAGTAAGGACAGGGGGCCCAACGAGCAGTACTTC

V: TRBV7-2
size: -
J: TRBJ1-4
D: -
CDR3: CASSPRTSTNEKLFF
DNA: TGTGCCAGCAGCCCTAGAACCTCAACTAATGAAAAACTGTTTTTT

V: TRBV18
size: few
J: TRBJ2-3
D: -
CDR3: CASSPYKDTQYF
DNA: TGTGCCAGCTCACCATACAAAGATACGCAGTATTTT

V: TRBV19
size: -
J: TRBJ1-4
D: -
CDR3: CASRAGVKKVEKLFF
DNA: TGTGCCAGTAGGGCCGGGGTCAAAAAGGTGGAAAAACTGTTTTTT

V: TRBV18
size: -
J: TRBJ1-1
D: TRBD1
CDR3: CASSFDRGISVNTEAFF
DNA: TGTGCCAGCTCATTCGACAGGGGCATTTCCGTCAACACTGAAGCTTTCTTT

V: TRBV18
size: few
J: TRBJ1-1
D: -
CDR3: CASSPNRESTEAFF
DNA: TGTGCCAGCTCACCAAACAGGGAGAGCACTGAAGCTTTCTTT

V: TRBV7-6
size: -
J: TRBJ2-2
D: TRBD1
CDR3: CASSLGWGQGPTGELFF
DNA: TGTGCCAGCAGCTTAGGATGGGGACAGGGGCCCACCGGGGAGCTGTTTTTT

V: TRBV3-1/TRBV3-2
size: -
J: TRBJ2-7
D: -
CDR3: CASSQREQAYEQYF
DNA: TGTGCCAGCAGCCAACGGGAGCAAGCCTACGAGCAGTACTTC

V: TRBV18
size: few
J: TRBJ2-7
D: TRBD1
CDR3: CASSPTGQASYEQYF
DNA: TGTGCCAGCTCACCGACGGGACAGGCGTCCTACGAGCAGTACTTC

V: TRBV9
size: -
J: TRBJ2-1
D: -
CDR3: CASSVGGQGNGQQFF
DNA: TGTGCCAGCAGCGTAGGGGGTCAGGGAAATGGCCAGCAGTTCTTC

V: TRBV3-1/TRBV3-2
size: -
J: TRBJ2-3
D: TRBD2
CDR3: CASSQGGRVSDTQYF
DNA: TGTGCCAGCAGCCAAGGCGGGAGGGTCAGCGATACGCAGTATTTT

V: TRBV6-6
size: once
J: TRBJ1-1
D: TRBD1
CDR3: CASSTGTGFLNEAFF
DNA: TGTGCCAGCAGCACCGGGACAGGGTTTTTGAATGAAGCTTTCTTT

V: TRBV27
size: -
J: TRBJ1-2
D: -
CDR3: CASSPGNSGYGYTF
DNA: TGTGCCAGCAGCCCAGGTAATTCCGGCTATGGCTACACCTTC

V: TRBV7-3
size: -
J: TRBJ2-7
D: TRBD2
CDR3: CASGKTSGGEQYF
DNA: TGTGCCAGCGGAAAGACTAGCGGGGGAGAGCAGTACTTC

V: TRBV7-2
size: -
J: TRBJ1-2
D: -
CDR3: CASSRGLFYGYTF
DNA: TGTGCCAGCAGCCGGGGACTCTTCTATGGCTACACCTTC

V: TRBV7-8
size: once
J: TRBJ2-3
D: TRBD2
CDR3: CASSARTSGGPTDTQYF
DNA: TGTGCCAGCAGCGCCAGAACTAGCGGGGGACCCACAGATACGCAGTATTTT

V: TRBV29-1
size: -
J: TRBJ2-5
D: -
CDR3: CSVGTFPGETQYF
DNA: TGCAGCGTTGGGACTTTCCCGGGGGAGACCCAGTACTTC

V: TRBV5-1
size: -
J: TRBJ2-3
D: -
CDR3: CASSLGDTITDTQYF
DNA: TGCGCCAGCAGCTTGGGCGACACCATCACAGATACGCAGTATTTT

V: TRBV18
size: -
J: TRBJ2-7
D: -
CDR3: CASSPLDSYEQYF
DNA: TGTGCCAGCTCACCCTTGGACAGCTACGAGCAGTACTTC

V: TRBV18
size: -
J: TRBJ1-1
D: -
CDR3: CASSPSQNTEAFF
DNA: TGTGCCAGCTCACCATCACAGAACACTGAAGCTTTCTTT

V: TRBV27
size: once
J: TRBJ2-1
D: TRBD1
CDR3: CASTLDRGLYNEQFF
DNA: TGTGCCAGCACCCTAGACAGGGGGCTCTACAATGAGCAGTTCTTC

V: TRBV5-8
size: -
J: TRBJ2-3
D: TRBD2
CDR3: CASSLGTSGNIDTQYF
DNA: TGTGCCAGCAGCTTGGGGACTAGCGGGAACATTGATACGCAGTATTTT

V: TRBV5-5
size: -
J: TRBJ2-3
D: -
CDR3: CASSLGPVTDTQYF
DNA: TGTGCCAGCAGCTTGGGGCCAGTCACAGATACGCAGTATTTT

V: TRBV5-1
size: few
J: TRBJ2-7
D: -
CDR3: CASSLGGTTRYEQYF
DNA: TGCGCCAGCAGCTTGGGGGGCACAACACGCTACGAGCAGTACTTC

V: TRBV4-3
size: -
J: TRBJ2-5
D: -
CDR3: CASSQELAEGGFRETQYF
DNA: TGCGCCAGCAGCCAAGAACTAGCCGAGGGGGGGTTTAGGGAGACCCAGTACTTC

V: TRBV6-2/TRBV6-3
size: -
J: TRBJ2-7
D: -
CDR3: CASSSTSYEQYF
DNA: TGTGCCAGCAGTTCTACCTCCTACGAGCAGTACTTC

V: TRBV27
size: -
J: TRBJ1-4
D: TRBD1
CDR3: CASSSRDRVYEKLFF
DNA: TGTGCCAGCAGTAGCCGGGACAGGGTTTATGAAAAACTGTTTTTT

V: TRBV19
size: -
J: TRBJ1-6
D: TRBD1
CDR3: CASSTDSGGGSPLHF
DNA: TGTGCCAGTAGTACGGACTCAGGGGGAGGCTCACCCCTCCACTTT